This T cell receptor (beta chain) came from a study of blood T cell repertoires in COVID-19. Assay: immunoSEQ multiplex PCR; the TCRdb copy retains only in-frame clones and omits some. The sample includes under 250,000 clones, approximately 85% of them seen just once. Germline CDR1 MGHRA, CDR2 YSYEKL. The V end was cut by 4 bases, the J end by 6 bases, with 15 bases between. CDR3 length: 14 residues. The sequence derives from a woman aged 45-60 years with acute COVID-19. The material sequenced was PBMCs or T cells enriched from blood (not recorded which). The rearrangement joins TRBV4-1 to TRBJ1-2; D perhaps matches TRBD1 (5 bases). The CDR3 sequence: CASSRIGERDGYTF. DNA for the CDR3: TGCGCCAGCAGCCGAATAGGGGAGCGGGATGGCTACACCTTC.